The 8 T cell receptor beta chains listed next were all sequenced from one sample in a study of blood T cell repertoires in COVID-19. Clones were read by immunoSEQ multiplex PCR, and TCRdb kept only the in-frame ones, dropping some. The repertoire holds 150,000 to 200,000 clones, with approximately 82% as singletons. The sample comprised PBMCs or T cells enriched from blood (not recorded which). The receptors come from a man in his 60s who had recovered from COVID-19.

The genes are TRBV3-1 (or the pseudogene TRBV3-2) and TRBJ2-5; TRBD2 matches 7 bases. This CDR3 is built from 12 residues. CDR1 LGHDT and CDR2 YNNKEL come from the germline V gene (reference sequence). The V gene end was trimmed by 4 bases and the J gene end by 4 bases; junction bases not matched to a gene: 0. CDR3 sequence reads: CASSPSGETQYF. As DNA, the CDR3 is TGTGCCAGCAGCCCTAGCGGAGAGACCCAGTACTTC.

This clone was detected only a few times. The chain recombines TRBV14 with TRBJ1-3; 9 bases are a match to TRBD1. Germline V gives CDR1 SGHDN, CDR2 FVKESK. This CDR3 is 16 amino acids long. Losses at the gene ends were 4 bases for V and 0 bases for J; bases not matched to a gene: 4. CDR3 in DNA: TGTGCCAGCAGCCTCCGGGACAGGGCCTCTGGAAACACCATATATTTT. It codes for CASSLRDRASGNTIYF.

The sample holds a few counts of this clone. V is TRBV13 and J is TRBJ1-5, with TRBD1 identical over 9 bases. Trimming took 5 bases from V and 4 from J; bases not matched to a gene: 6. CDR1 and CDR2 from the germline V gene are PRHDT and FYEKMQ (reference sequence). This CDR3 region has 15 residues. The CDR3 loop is CASSLGTGSNQPQHF. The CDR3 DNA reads TGTGCCAGCAGCCTCGGGACAGGGAGTAATCAGCCCCAGCATTTT.

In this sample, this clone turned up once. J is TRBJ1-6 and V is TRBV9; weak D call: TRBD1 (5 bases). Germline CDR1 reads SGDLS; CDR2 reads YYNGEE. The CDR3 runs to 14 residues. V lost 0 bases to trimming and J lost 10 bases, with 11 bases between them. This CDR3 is CASSVGGELSPLHF. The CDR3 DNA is TGTGCCAGCAGCGTAGGGGGGGAGCTCTCACCCCTCCACTTT.

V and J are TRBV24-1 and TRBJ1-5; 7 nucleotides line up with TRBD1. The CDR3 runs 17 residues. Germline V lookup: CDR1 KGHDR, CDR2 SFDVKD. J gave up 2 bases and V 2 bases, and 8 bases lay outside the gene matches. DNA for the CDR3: TGTGCCACCAGTGATTCTTCAGACAGGGTCGGCAATCAGCCCCAGCATTTT. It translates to CATSDSSDRVGNQPQHF.

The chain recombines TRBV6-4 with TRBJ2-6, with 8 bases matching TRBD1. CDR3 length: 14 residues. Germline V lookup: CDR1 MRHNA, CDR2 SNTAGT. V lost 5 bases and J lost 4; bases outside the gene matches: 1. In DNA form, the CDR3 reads TGTGCCAGCAGTCAGGGGGCGGGGGCCAACGTCCTGACTTTC. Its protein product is CASSQGAGANVLTF.

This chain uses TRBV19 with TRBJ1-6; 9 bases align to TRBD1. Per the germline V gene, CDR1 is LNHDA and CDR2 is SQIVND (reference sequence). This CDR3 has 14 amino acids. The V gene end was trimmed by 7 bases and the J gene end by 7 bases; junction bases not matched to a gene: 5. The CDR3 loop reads CASTPDRGNSPLHF. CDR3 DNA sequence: TGTGCCAGTACCCCGGACAGGGGCAATTCACCCCTCCACTTT.

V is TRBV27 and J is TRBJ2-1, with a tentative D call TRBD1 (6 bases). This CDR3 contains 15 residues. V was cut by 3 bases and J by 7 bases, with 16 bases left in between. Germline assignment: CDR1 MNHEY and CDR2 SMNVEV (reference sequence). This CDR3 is CASSFSRDKGNEQFF. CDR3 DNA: TGTGCCAGCAGTTTTAGTCGGGACAAAGGGAATGAGCAGTTCTTC.